This T cell receptor (beta chain) comes out of a study of CD8 T cells in ankylosing spondylitis. Study observations and caveats: Within ankylosing spondylitis blood, a TCR beta motif made up of several highly homologous variants appeared to be characteristic.

Concerning this clonotype itself: What it binds is not known.

The length of the CDR3 is 15 residues. V dropped 4 bases and J dropped 8 bases, with 17 bases sitting between them. Germline values: CDR1 SGHDN, CDR2 FVKESK. In TCRdb, the 5' RACE reads were re-called with MiXCR into one record per CDR3 protein. Here the sample spans about 800,000 distinct CDR3 sequences, roughly 12% being singletons. The sequence was obtained from a male donor with ankylosing spondylitis. The V and J genes are TRBV14 and TRBJ1-4, with D uncertain. Sequencing input: blood, either unsorted or a sorted T cell fraction (not recorded which). CDR3 loop: CASSPQVGREEKLFF. In nucleotides, the CDR3 is TGTGCCAGCAGCCCACAAGTCGGGAGAGAAGAAAAACTGTTTTTT.